Presented here are 32 T cell receptor beta chains from one specimen sequenced in a study of blood T cell repertoires in COVID-19. Generated by immunoSEQ multiplex PCR, the TCRdb table keeps only in-frame clones and is missing some. Of roughly 65,000 clones listed, around nine tenths are singletons. The sample comprised peripheral blood. All receptors derive from a woman between 55 and 75 years old with acute or convalescent COVID-19.

J is TRBJ2-5 and V is TRBV27; D unclear. The V end lost 3 bases, the J end lost 2 bases, and 10 bases lay between the germline ends. The CDR3 runs 14 residues. In germline, CDR1 is MNHEY, CDR2 SMNVEV (reference sequence). Here the CDR3 reads CASSLVGFQETQYF. CDR3 bases: TGTGCCAGCAGTTTGGTCGGGTTTCAAGAGACCCAGTACTTC.

The table lists this clone with a count of one. The rearrangement joins TRBV4-1 to TRBJ1-5, with D perhaps matching TRBD1 (5 bases). V was trimmed by 5 bases and J by 6 bases, leaving 11 bases between them. There are 13 residues in the CDR3. The V gene's germline CDR1 is MGHRA and CDR2 YSYEKL. CDR3 residues: CASSTSRGQPQHF. The CDR3 nucleotides are TGCGCCAGCAGCACCTCTAGGGGTCAGCCCCAGCATTTT.

The chain joins TRBV28 to TRBJ2-5; a possible D gene is TRBD2 (5 bases). This CDR3 is 14 amino acids long. Trimming took off 7 bases at V and 0 bases at J, with 12 bases between the two ends. In germline, CDR1 is MDHEN, CDR2 SYDVKM. CDR3 sequence reads: CASTLGVNQETQYF. The DNA of the CDR3 is TGTGCCAGCACCCTCGGGGTGAACCAAGAGACCCAGTACTTC.

The V call is TRBV6-5, the J call TRBJ2-3; a weak D match, TRBD1 (5 bases). Germline-derived CDR1 and CDR2 are MNHEY and SVGAGI. V lost 6 bases, J lost 6 bases, and 7 bases lay in between. This CDR3 has 11 amino acids. The CDR3 region is CASRKGDTQYF. The CDR3, as DNA: TGTGCCAGCAGGAAGGGGGATACGCAGTATTTT.

The rearrangement links TRBV11-2 to TRBJ2-2, with TRBD1 as a possible D gene (5 bases). Deletions cut 5 bases from V and 4 bases from J, with 11 bases between. This CDR3 has 14 amino acids. Germline CDR1 is SGHAT and CDR2 is FQNNGV. As DNA, the CDR3 is TGTGCCAGCAGCCCCAGTGGGGCCACCGGGGAGCTGTTTTTT. Protein product: CASSPSGATGELFF.

The chain carries TRBV3-1 (or the pseudogene TRBV3-2) and TRBJ1-2; 7 bases match TRBD1. The trim removed 4 bases at V and 8 bases at J, leaving 7 bases unmatched. Per the germline V gene, CDR1 is LGHDT and CDR2 is YNNKEL (reference sequence). The CDR3 is made up of 13 amino acids. The chain's CDR3 is CASSRDSAWGYTF. The CDR3 nucleotides read TGTGCCAGCAGCCGGGACAGCGCCTGGGGCTACACCTTC.

This chain uses TRBV5-1 with TRBJ2-5; 15 nucleotides line up with TRBD2. V lost 3 bases to trimming and J lost 4 bases; unmatched junction nucleotides: 10. The germline gives CDR1 SGHRS, CDR2 YFSETQ. The CDR3 is made up of 18 amino acids. In DNA, the CDR3 is TGCGCCAGCAGCTCCGGACTAGCGGGGGGGGTAAGGCTAGAGACCCAGTACTTC. Translating it yields CASSSGLAGGVRLETQYF.

The V call is TRBV5-1, the J call TRBJ2-3; no clear D. The germline gives CDR1 SGHRS, CDR2 YFSETQ. Trimming took 0 bases from V and 0 from J, leaving 5 bases between them. This CDR3 region has 14 residues. CDR3: CASSLAPSTDTQYF. In DNA form, the CDR3 reads TGCGCCAGCAGCTTGGCCCCTAGCACAGATACGCAGTATTTT.

The CDR3 DNA follows: TGTGCCAGCAGCTCCCTAGCGGGGGGTACAGATACGCAGTATTTT. The encoded protein is CASSSLAGGTDTQYF. The chain links TRBV7-9 to TRBJ2-3; 11 positions agree with TRBD2. CDR1 and CDR2 from the germline V gene are SEHNR and FQNEAQ (reference sequence). After removal of 4 bases from V and 3 bases from J, the junction contained 3 bases not matched to a gene. The CDR3 length is 15 residues. The variable domain in full, with the rest retrieved from reference TRBV7-9 and TRBJ2-3, is DTGVSQNPRHKITKRGQNVTFRCDPISEHNRLYWYRQTLGQGPEFLTYFQNEAQLEKSRLLSDRFSAERPKGSFSTLEIQRTEQGDSAMYLCASSSLAGGTDTQYFGPGTRLTVL.

V gene TRBV7-9 combines with J gene TRBJ1-2, with a weak D call TRBD1 (6 bases). Germline V lookup: CDR1 SEHNR, CDR2 FQNEAQ (reference sequence). The CDR3 length is 14 residues. V was pared by 1 base and J by 7 bases, with 13 bases between. CDR3 amino acids: CASSLDLAGVGYTF. The CDR3 coding sequence is TGTGCCAGCAGCTTAGATTTGGCAGGGGTTGGCTACACCTTC.

The chain uses TRBV6-5 and TRBJ1-1; 7 bases agree with TRBD1. The V segment lost 2 bases and the J segment 8 bases; nucleotides outside the gene matches: 5. The length of the CDR3 is 13 residues. Germline V gives CDR1 MNHEY, CDR2 SVGAGI. CDR3 sequence: CASSYNPGQEAFF. CDR3 coding DNA: TGTGCCAGCAGTTACAATCCGGGACAGGAAGCTTTCTTT.

This chain uses TRBV6-5 with TRBJ1-2; 8 bases line up with TRBD1. V was pared by 4 bases and J by 5 bases, with 9 bases of the junction left unmatched. The CDR3 extends over 15 amino acids. Germline CDR1 and CDR2: MNHEY and SVGAGI. CDR3 nucleotides: TGTGCCAGCAGTTGGCCGGGACAGGCTATTTATGGCTACACCTTC. The encoded protein is CASSWPGQAIYGYTF.

This chain links TRBV7-9 with TRBJ1-6; 7 bases are shared with TRBD1. V was pared by 3 bases and J by 4 bases, with 9 bases of the junction left unmatched. CDR1 SEHNR and CDR2 FQNEAQ come from the germline V gene (reference sequence). The CDR3 is 17 amino acids. The CDR3 DNA reads as TGTGCCAGCAGCTTCTCAAGGGGGCCGGAATATAATTCACCCCTCCACTTT. Its translation is CASSFSRGPEYNSPLHF.

This clone was observed a single time. V and J are TRBV7-9 and TRBJ2-7, with D possibly being TRBD1 (6 bases). Trimming left V 1 base short and J 0 bases short, with 10 bases between. The CDR3 length is 15 residues. CDR1 is SEHNR and CDR2 is FQNEAQ in the germline V gene (reference sequence). CDR3 in DNA: TGTGCCAGCAGCTTAGAGCCAGGGGCCTCCTACGAGCAGTACTTC. Its protein is CASSLEPGASYEQYF. The full variable domain, rest sourced from reference TRBV7-9 and TRBJ2-7, is DTGVSQNPRHKITKRGQNVTFRCDPISEHNRLYWYRQTLGQGPEFLTYFQNEAQLEKSRLLSDRFSAERPKGSFSTLEIQRTEQGDSAMYLCASSLEPGASYEQYFGPGTRLTVT.

This chain connects TRBV14 to TRBJ2-3, with D perhaps TRBD2 (6 bases). CDR3 length: 17 residues. CDR1 and CDR2 from the germline V gene are SGHDN and FVKESK. Trimming took off 1 base at V and 2 bases at J, with 16 bases between the two ends. The CDR3 is CASSQVFSAGYTDTQYF. CDR3 in DNA: TGTGCCAGCAGCCAAGTTTTCTCGGCGGGGTACACAGATACGCAGTATTTT.

The rearrangement links TRBV6-6 to TRBJ1-1, with 7 nucleotides matching TRBD1. The CDR3 totals 13 residues. Germline CDR1 MNHNY, CDR2 SVGAGI (reference sequence). The V gene end was trimmed by 5 bases and the J gene end by 5 bases; junction bases not matched to a gene: 5. CDR3 sequence (DNA): TGTGCCAGCAGTCCGAAACAGGGGACTGAAGCTTTCTTT. Amino acid sequence: CASSPKQGTEAFF.

V usage is TRBV28 and J usage is TRBJ2-1; weak D call: TRBD2 (5 bases). The CDR3 loop spans 14 amino acids. CDR1 MDHEN and CDR2 SYDVKM come from the germline V gene. Trimming took 3 bases from V and 13 from J, leaving 19 bases between them. CDR3 in DNA: TGTGCCAGCAGTTTGAGTGGTACACCCTCGGGACAGTTCTTC. It translates to CASSLSGTPSGQFF.

The V and J genes are TRBV19 and TRBJ2-7; the D is unclear. Trimming removed 4 bases from V and 3 bases from J, with 7 bases in between. Germline loops: CDR1 LNHDA, CDR2 SQIVND (reference sequence). The CDR3 sequence is 12 residues long. CDR3 nucleotide sequence: TGTGCCAGTAGTACCCCCGGCTACGAGCAGTACTTC. Its protein product is CASSTPGYEQYF.

The chain couples TRBV11-2 to TRBJ1-1, with D possibly matching TRBD1 (5 bases). The V and J ends lost 1 base and 11 bases respectively, with 17 bases between them. Germline values: CDR1 SGHAT, CDR2 FQNNGV. This CDR3 comprises 14 residues. CDR3 protein: CASSLVGRVRLAFF. DNA for the CDR3: TGTGCCAGCAGCTTAGTCGGCAGGGTGCGCCTGGCTTTCTTT.

The rearrangement joins TRBV7-8 to TRBJ1-6, with 8 bases lining up with TRBD1. Germline V gene lookup returns CDR1 SGHVS and CDR2 FQNEAQ. J was trimmed by 5 bases and V by 5 bases; bases with no gene match: 20. This CDR3 spans 20 amino acids. This chain's CDR3 is CASSATGTGSLNPHNSPLHF. For the CDR3, the DNA is TGTGCCAGCAGCGCGACAGGGACAGGCAGTCTCAACCCCCATAATTCACCCCTCCACTTT.

The genes are TRBV19 and TRBJ2-7; possible D gene TRBD2, 5 bases. This CDR3 comprises 13 residues. Trimming shortened V by 1 base and J by 4 bases, and 8 bases separated the two germline ends. Germline V gene lookup returns CDR1 LNHDA and CDR2 SQIVND (reference sequence). The CDR3 nucleotides are TGTGCCAGTAGTATAGGGTGGACTTACGAGCAGTACTTC. It is translated as CASSIGWTYEQYF.

The V and J genes are TRBV2 and TRBJ2-7; TRBD1 might be the D (10 bases). CDR3 length equals 18 residues. The germline gives CDR1 SNHLY, CDR2 FYNNEI. With 1 base removed from V and 6 bases from J, the gap between germline ends came to 25 bases. CDR3 bases: TGTGCCAGCAGTGAAGGGGACAGGGGTACCAGTAGCGGGGGCGAGCAGTACTTC. Residues: CASSEGDRGTSSGGEQYF.

The V and J genes are TRBV5-4 and TRBJ2-5; D perhaps matches TRBD2 (7 bases). Germline V gene lookup returns CDR1 SGHNT and CDR2 YYREEE (reference sequence). This CDR3 comprises 15 residues. The ends were cut back, 2 bases at V and 4 bases at J, with 15 bases in the middle. The DNA for the CDR3 is TGTGCCAGCAGCTTCGAGTGGGGGGGCTCAGAGACCCAGTACTTC. Translated, it gives CASSFEWGGSETQYF.

This chain uses TRBV2 with TRBJ2-3, with D maybe TRBD2 (6 bases). Germline V CDR1 and CDR2: SNHLY, FYNNEI. The CDR3 loop spans 14 amino acids. Between the trimmed V and J ends, which lost 8 bases and 1 base, there was a span of 13 bases. The CDR3 protein is CASAGTARTDTQYF. CDR3 nucleotide sequence: TGTGCCAGCGCGGGGACCGCCCGCACAGATACGCAGTATTTT. Variable domain in full (rest from reference TRBV2 and TRBJ2-3): EPEVTQTPSHQVTQMGQEVILRCVPISNHLYFYWYRQILGQKVEFLVSFYNNEISEKSEIFDDQFSVERPDGSNFTLKIRSTKLEDSAMYFCASAGTARTDTQYFGPGTRLTVL.

This clone was seen only once. The genes are TRBV9 and TRBJ1-2; perhaps TRBD1 as D (5 bases). Germline V gene data show CDR1 as SGDLS and CDR2 as YYNGEE. V lost 1 base and J 2 bases, leaving 21 bases between the germline ends. There are 18 residues in the CDR3. The DNA for the CDR3 is TGTGCCAGCAGCGTAAGCACCGCCGCGGGACTCCCAAACTATGGCTACACCTTC. Translated: CASSVSTAAGLPNYGYTF.

V usage is TRBV30 and J usage is TRBJ2-7, with 7 bases aligning to TRBD1. With 1 base clipped from V and 3 bases from J, the junction kept 9 bases outside the gene matches. The CDR3 length is 15 residues. CDR1 is GTSNPN and CDR2 is SVGIG in the germline V gene (reference sequence). CDR3 nucleotide sequence: TGTGCCTGGAGTGGTGAGGGACAGCGGCACTACGAGCAGTACTTC. Protein product: CAWSGEGQRHYEQYF.

This sequence joins TRBV6-5 and TRBJ1-6, with D hard to call. From germline, CDR1 is MNHEY and CDR2 SVGAGI. CDR3 size: 15 residues. V dropped 7 bases and J dropped 7 bases, with 17 bases sitting between them. CDR3 loop: CASTSRYFENSPLHF. CDR3 sequence (DNA): TGTGCCAGCACCAGCAGGTACTTTGAAAATTCACCCCTCCACTTT.

The chain employs TRBV6-4 and TRBJ1-2; a possible D gene is TRBD1 (6 bases). From germline, CDR1 is MRHNA and CDR2 SNTAGT. CDR3 length equals 13 residues. Trimming pared 4 bases from V and 5 bases from J, leaving 11 bases between. The CDR3 sequence: CASSANRAYGYTF. DNA of the CDR3: TGTGCCAGCAGTGCTAACAGGGCTTATGGCTACACCTTC.

The chain has TRBV6-5 and TRBJ1-1; 9 positions agree with TRBD1. With 8 bases clipped from V and 3 bases from J, the junction kept 7 bases outside the gene matches. The CDR3 runs 14 residues. Germline V gene data show CDR1 as MNHEY and CDR2 as SVGAGI. The CDR3, as DNA: TGTGCCAGCGACATTGACAGGGGGGACACTGAAGCTTTCTTT. Translation: CASDIDRGDTEAFF.

About this clone: Other DNA sequences in the sample encode the same CDR3. V and J are TRBV27 and TRBJ1-5; 8 bases line up with TRBD1. The CDR3 is made up of 15 amino acids. Germline-derived CDR1 and CDR2 are MNHEY and SMNVEV (reference sequence). J gave up 4 bases and V 3 bases, and 5 bases lay outside the gene matches. The CDR3: CASSFSTGGNQPQHF. CDR3 nucleotide sequence: TGTGCCAGCAGTTTTTCCACAGGGGGAAATCAGCCCCAGCATTTT.

This chain joins TRBV7-6 and TRBJ1-1; 9 bases are shared with TRBD1. With 3 bases clipped from V and 6 bases from J, the junction kept 5 bases outside the gene matches. CDR3 length equals 14 residues. Germline lookup yields CDR1 SGHVS and CDR2 FNYEAQ. The CDR3 is CASSLTGGRAEAFF. The CDR3 DNA reads as TGTGCCAGCAGCTTGACAGGGGGAAGGGCTGAAGCTTTCTTT.

The chain joins TRBV7-8 to TRBJ1-3, with 9 nucleotides matching TRBD1. The trim removed 5 bases at V and 4 bases at J, leaving 6 bases unmatched. The V gene's germline CDR1 is SGHVS and CDR2 FQNEAQ. The CDR3 is made up of 15 amino acids. The CDR3 bases are TGTGCCAGCAGCGCAGGACAGGGGAGGGGAAACACCATATATTTT. Its translation: CASSAGQGRGNTIYF.